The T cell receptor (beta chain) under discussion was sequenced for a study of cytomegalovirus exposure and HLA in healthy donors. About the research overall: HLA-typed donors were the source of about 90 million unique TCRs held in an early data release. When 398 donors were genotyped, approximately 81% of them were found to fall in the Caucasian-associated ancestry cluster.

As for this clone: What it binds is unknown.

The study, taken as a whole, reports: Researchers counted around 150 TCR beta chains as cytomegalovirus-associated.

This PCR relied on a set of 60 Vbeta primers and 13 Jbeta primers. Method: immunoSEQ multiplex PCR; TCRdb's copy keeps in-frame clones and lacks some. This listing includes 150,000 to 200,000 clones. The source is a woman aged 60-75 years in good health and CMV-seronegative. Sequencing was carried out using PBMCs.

The CDR3 region has the DNA TGTGCCAGCAGCTTGGTACCGGCCGGGACAGGGTCTACGGAGCAGTACTTC. As protein: CASSLVPAGTGSTEQYF. The chain joins TRBV7-2 to TRBJ2-7, with TRBD1 matching 9 bases. In germline, CDR1 is SGHTA, CDR2 FQGNSA. This CDR3 contains 17 residues. J lost 7 bases, V lost 3 bases, and 16 bases had no gene match.